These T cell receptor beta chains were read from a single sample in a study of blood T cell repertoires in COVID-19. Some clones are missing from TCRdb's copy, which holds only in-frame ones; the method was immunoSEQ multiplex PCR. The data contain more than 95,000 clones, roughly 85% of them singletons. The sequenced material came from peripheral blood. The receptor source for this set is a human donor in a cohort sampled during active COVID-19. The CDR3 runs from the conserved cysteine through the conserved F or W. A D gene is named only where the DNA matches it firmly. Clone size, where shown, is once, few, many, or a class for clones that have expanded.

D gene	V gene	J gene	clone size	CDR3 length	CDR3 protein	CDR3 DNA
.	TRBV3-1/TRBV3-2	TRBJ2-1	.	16	CASSPGVGGALGEQFF	TGTGCCAGCAGCCCCGGAGTTGGGGGGGCCTTAGGTGAGCAGTTCTTC
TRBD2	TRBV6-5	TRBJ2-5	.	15	CASSYTSSGQETQYF	TGTGCCAGCAGTTACACGTCTAGCGGGCAAGAGACCCAGTACTTC
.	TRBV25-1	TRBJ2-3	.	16	CASSVGGRIFADTQYF	TGTGCCAGCAGCGTGGGGGGTCGGATCTTCGCAGATACGCAGTATTTT
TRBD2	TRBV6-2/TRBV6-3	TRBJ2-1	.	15	CASSSLAGASNEQFF	TGTGCCAGCAGTTCGCTAGCGGGAGCCTCCAATGAGCAGTTCTTC
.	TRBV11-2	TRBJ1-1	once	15	CASSPGNGFNTEAFF	TGTGCCAGCAGCCCGGGGAACGGGTTTAACACTGAAGCTTTCTTT
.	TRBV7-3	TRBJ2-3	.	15	CASSSRGGSTDTQYF	TGTGCCAGCAGCTCTCGAGGCGGAAGCACAGATACGCAGTATTTT
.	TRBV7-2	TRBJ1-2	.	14	CASSPGTVIYGYTF	TGTGCCAGCAGCCCCGGGACTGTGATCTATGGCTACACCTTC
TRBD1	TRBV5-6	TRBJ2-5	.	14	CASSYWDRQETQYF	TGTGCCAGCAGCTACTGGGACAGACAAGAGACCCAGTACTTC
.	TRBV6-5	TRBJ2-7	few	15	CASRYRGTSLYEQYF	TGTGCCAGCAGATACCGCGGGACCTCACTCTACGAGCAGTACTTC
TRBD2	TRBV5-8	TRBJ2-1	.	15	CASSFAGGRAGEQFF	TGTGCCAGCAGCTTTGCCGGCGGGAGGGCCGGTGAGCAGTTCTTC
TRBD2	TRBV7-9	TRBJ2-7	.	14	CASRPSGSSYEQYF	TGTGCCAGCAGGCCTAGCGGGAGCTCCTACGAGCAGTACTTC
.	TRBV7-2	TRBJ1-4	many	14	CASSLRPGAEKLFF	TGTGCCAGCAGCTTACGGCCGGGAGCTGAAAAACTGTTTTTT
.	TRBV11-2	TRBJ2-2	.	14	CASSDIPNTGELFF	TGTGCCAGCAGCGACATCCCCAACACCGGGGAGCTGTTTTTT
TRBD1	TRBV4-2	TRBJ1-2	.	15	CASSQVLTGAIGYTF	TGTGCCAGCAGCCAAGTTCTGACAGGGGCGATCGGCTACACCTTC
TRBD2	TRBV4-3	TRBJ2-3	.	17	CASSQEKGRGGSDTQYF	TGCGCCAGCAGCCAAGAGAAAGGTCGGGGGGGCTCAGATACGCAGTATTTT
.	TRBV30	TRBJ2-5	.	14	CAWSVKNSAETQYF	TGTGCCTGGAGTGTCAAGAATAGCGCGGAGACCCAGTACTTC
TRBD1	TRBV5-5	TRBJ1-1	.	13	CASSLQGHTEAFF	TGTGCCAGCAGCCTACAGGGGCACACTGAAGCTTTCTTT
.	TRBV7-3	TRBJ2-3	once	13	CASSPGSTDTQYF	TGTGCCAGCAGCCCCGGGAGCACAGATACGCAGTATTTT
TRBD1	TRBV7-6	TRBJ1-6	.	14	CASSSGTGLLPLHF	TGTGCCAGCAGCTCAGGGACAGGCCTACTCCCCCTCCACTTT
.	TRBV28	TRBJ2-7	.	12	CATVGSSYEQYF	TGTGCCACCGTCGGGAGCTCCTACGAGCAGTACTTC
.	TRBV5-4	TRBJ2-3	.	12	CASSRGADTQYF	TGTGCCAGCAGCAGGGGCGCAGATACGCAGTATTTT
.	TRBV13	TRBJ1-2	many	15	CASRARGGPRDGYTF	TGTGCCAGCAGGGCTCGAGGAGGTCCCAGAGATGGCTACACCTTC
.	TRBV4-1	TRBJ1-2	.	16	CASSQLTGYSNYGYTF	TGCGCCAGCAGCCAGTTAACAGGGTATAGTAACTATGGCTACACCTTC
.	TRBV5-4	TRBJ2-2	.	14	CASSVGGITGELFF	TGTGCCAGCAGCGTAGGAGGCATCACCGGGGAGCTGTTTTTT
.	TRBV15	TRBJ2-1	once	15	CATSSGTLGRNEQFF	TGTGCCACCAGCAGCGGGACTCTTGGGCGCAATGAGCAGTTCTTC
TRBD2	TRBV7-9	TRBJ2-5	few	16	CASSLAHQREIETQYF	TGTGCCAGCAGCTTAGCGCACCAGCGGGAAATAGAGACCCAGTACTTC
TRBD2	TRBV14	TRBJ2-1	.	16	CASSQERLAGNNEQFF	TGTGCCAGCAGCCAAGAAAGACTAGCGGGAAACAATGAGCAGTTCTTC
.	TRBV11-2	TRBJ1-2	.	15	CASSYRRGALDGYTF	TGTGCCAGCAGCTACCGTCGGGGGGCTCTCGATGGCTACACCTTC
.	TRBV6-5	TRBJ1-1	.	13	CASSYPQMTEAFF	TGTGCCAGCAGTTACCCCCAAATGACTGAAGCTTTCTTT
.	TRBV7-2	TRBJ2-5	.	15	CASSLATTTQETQYF	TGTGCCAGCAGCTTAGCCACGACAACCCAAGAGACCCAGTACTTC
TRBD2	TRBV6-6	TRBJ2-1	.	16	CASPEEASGIENEQFF	TGTGCCAGTCCCGAGGAGGCTAGCGGGATAGAGAATGAGCAGTTCTTC
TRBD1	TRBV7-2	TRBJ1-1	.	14	CASSFDRGNTEAFF	TGTGCCAGCAGCTTCGACAGGGGAAACACTGAAGCTTTCTTT
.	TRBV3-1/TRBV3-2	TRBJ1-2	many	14	CASSQIRRAGGYTF	TGTGCCAGCAGCCAAATTCGGAGGGCGGGAGGCTACACCTTC
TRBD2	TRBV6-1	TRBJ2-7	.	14	CASSEAAGGYEQYF	TGTGCCAGCAGTGAAGCTGCGGGAGGGTACGAGCAGTACTTC
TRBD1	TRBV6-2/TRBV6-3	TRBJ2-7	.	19	CASSYRHPSTGTGSHEQYF	TGTGCCAGCAGTTATCGTCACCCCTCTACCGGGACAGGGTCCCACGAGCAGTACTTC
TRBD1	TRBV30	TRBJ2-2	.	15	CAWRRQGPTTGELFF	TGTGCCTGGAGGCGACAGGGCCCGACCACCGGGGAGCTGTTTTTT
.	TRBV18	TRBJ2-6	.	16	CASSPDQASGANVLTF	TGTGCCAGCTCTCCCGACCAGGCCAGTGGGGCCAACGTCCTGACTTTC
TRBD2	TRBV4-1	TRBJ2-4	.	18	CASSQTTSGILAKNIQYF	TGCGCCAGCAGCCAGACAACTAGCGGGATCCTAGCCAAAAACATTCAGTACTTC
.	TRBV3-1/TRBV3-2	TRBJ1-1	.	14	CASSRMDKNTEAFF	TGTGCCAGCAGCAGAATGGACAAGAACACTGAAGCTTTCTTT
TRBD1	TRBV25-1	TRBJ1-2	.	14	CASSIDRVNYGYTF	TGTGCCAGCAGTATAGACAGGGTTAACTATGGCTACACCTTC
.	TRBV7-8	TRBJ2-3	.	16	CASSLGQYRGTDTQYF	TGTGCCAGCAGCTTAGGACAGTACCGAGGCACAGATACGCAGTATTTT
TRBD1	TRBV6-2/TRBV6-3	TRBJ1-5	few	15	CASSYGTDFNQPQHF	TGTGCCAGCAGTTATGGGACAGACTTCAATCAGCCCCAGCATTTT
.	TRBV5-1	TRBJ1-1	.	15	CASRSLRLTVTEAFF	TGCGCCAGCCGATCCTTAAGACTGACGGTCACTGAAGCTTTCTTT
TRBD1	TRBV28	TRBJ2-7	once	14	CASGTPGGLYEQYF	TGTGCCAGCGGTACCCCAGGGGGCTTGTACGAGCAGTACTTC
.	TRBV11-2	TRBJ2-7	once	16	CASSLDGTRSSYEQYF	TGTGCCAGCAGCTTAGACGGCACTAGGAGCTCCTACGAGCAGTACTTC
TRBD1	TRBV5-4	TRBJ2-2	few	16	CASSWGTGGNTGELFF	TGTGCCAGCAGCTGGGGGACAGGGGGCAACACCGGGGAGCTGTTTTTT
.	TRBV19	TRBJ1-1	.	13	CASSIRRDAEAFF	TGTGCCAGTAGTATCCGGAGGGACGCTGAAGCTTTCTTT
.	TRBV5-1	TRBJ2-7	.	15	CASNRVEAGFYEQYF	TGCGCCAGCAATCGGGTCGAGGCGGGATTCTACGAGCAGTACTTC
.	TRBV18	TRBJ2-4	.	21	CASSPQEVVNIQYSLVNIQYF	TGTGCCAGCTCACCACAGGAGGTGGTGAACATTCAGTACTCCCTGGTGAACATTCAGTACTTC
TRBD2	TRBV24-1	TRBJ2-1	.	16	CATSEPLAGGLDEQFF	TGTGCCACCAGTGAGCCCCTAGCGGGAGGTTTGGATGAGCAGTTCTTC
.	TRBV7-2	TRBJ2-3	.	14	CASSLEARGDTQYF	TGTGCCAGCAGCTTAGAGGCACGAGGAGATACGCAGTATTTT
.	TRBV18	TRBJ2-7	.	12	CASSPRPYEQYF	TGTGCCAGCTCACCGCGTCCCTACGAGCAGTACTTC
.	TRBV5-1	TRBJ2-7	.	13	CASRTLDLYEQYF	TGCGCCAGCAGGACGCTAGACCTCTACGAGCAGTACTTC